What follows are 26 T cell receptor beta chains derived from one specimen sequenced in a study of cytomegalovirus exposure and HLA in healthy donors. PCR primers comprised 60 Vbeta and 13 Jbeta primers. Measured with immunoSEQ multiplex PCR; TCRdb has only the in-frame clones, and not every one. This table has around 210,000 clones, over 75% appearing once. The specimen was PBMCs. The receptor source for this set is a boy aged 5 to 17 in good health and CMV-seronegative.

This rearrangement joins TRBV18 to TRBJ2-5; D uncertain. There are 13 residues in the CDR3. Germline V gives CDR1 KGHSH, CDR2 LQKENI. Trimming shortened V by 6 bases and J by 5 bases, and 13 bases separated the two germline ends. CDR3 nucleotides: TGTGCCAGCTCGTTATCCGGTTACGAGACCCAGTACTTC. It specifies CASSLSGYETQYF.

This chain links TRBV4-1 with TRBJ2-7; D is possibly TRBD1 (5 bases). The germline CDR1 and CDR2 sequences are MGHRA and YSYEKL. The V end lost 5 bases, the J end lost 3 bases, and 11 bases lay between the germline ends. This CDR3 region has 13 residues. DNA of the CDR3: TGCGCCAGCAGCTTGACAGAAATCTACGAGCAGTACTTC. It is translated as CASSLTEIYEQYF.

The CDR3 sequence is CASSFRTGGSSYNEQFF. CDR3 coding DNA: TGCGCCAGCAGCTTTAGAACGGGCGGGAGTTCCTACAATGAGCAGTTCTTC. This rearrangement joins TRBV5-1 to TRBJ2-1; 7 bases are a match to TRBD2. Germline V lookup: CDR1 SGHRS, CDR2 YFSETQ. V shed 2 bases and J 1 base; nucleotides not matched to a gene: 9. This CDR3 contains 17 residues. The full variable domain, its missing parts supplied by reference TRBV5-1 and TRBJ2-1, is KAGVTQTPRYLIKTRGQQVTLSCSPISGHRSVSWYQQTPGQGLQFLFEYFSETQRNKGNFPGRFSGRQFSNSRSEMNVSTLELGDSALYLCASSFRTGGSSYNEQFFGPGTRLTVL.

CDR3 in amino acids: CASSFQGVQETQYF. The CDR3 DNA follows: TGTGCCAGCAGCTTCCAGGGTGTACAAGAGACCCAGTACTTC. This sequence joins TRBV11-2 and TRBJ2-5, with D perhaps TRBD1 (5 bases). This CDR3 region has 14 residues. Germline CDR1 and CDR2: SGHAT and FQNNGV. V lost 3 bases and J lost 2, with 10 bases in between.

The chain couples TRBV19 to TRBJ2-1; 9 nucleotides match TRBD1. V trimming: 7 bases; J trimming: 2 bases; junction bases outside the gene matches: 6. In germline, CDR1 is LNHDA, CDR2 SQIVND (reference sequence). The CDR3 sequence is 15 residues long. CDR3 DNA sequence: TGTGCCAGTACTACCACAGGGGGCGCCTACAATGAGCAGTTCTTC. Translated, it gives CASTTTGGAYNEQFF.

A single count supports this clone. V gene TRBV27 combines with J gene TRBJ2-4; 8 bases are a match to TRBD1. Germline loops: CDR1 MNHEY, CDR2 SMNVEV (reference sequence). Unmatched junction bases numbered 2, after V lost 2 bases and J lost 5 bases. The CDR3 loop spans 14 amino acids. The CDR3 DNA is TGTGCCAGCAGTTTAGACAGGGGTGAAAACATTCAGTACTTC. Translated: CASSLDRGENIQYF.

This rearrangement joins TRBV5-1 to TRBJ1-4; D gene unclear. Germline V gene data show CDR1 as SGHRS and CDR2 as YFSETQ. Trimming removed 2 bases from V and 3 bases from J, with 11 bases in between. There are 15 residues in the CDR3. The CDR3 sequence is CASSFFGGANEKLFF. CDR3 bases: TGCGCCAGCAGCTTTTTTGGCGGAGCTAATGAAAAACTGTTTTTT.

The V and J genes are TRBV10-3 and TRBJ2-3; 8 bases agree with TRBD2. Germline V gene lookup returns CDR1 ENHRY and CDR2 SYGVKD. J gave up 4 bases and V 6 bases, and 9 bases lay outside the gene matches. The CDR3 runs 15 residues. Here the CDR3 reads CAISPGLAGADTQYF. CDR3 nucleotides: TGTGCCATCAGCCCCGGACTAGCTGGCGCAGATACGCAGTATTTT.

The chain has TRBV15 and TRBJ1-1; no clear D gene. CDR3 length equals 15 residues. The V end lost 5 bases, the J end lost 3 bases, and 16 bases lay between the germline ends. Per germline, CDR1 LNHNV and CDR2 YYDKDF (reference sequence). CDR3 coding DNA: TGTGCCACCAGCCGGAGATTTCCCCTAGACACTGAAGCTTTCTTT. It yields the protein CATSRRFPLDTEAFF.

This clone came up once. V gene TRBV6-4 combines with J gene TRBJ2-1; TRBD1 is a possible D gene (7 bases). V was cut by 5 bases and J by 4 bases, with 12 bases left in between. The CDR3 consists of 14 residues. From germline, CDR1 is MRHNA and CDR2 SNTAGT. The chain's CDR3 is CASSSAGGYNEQFF. In DNA form, the CDR3 reads TGTGCCAGCAGTTCCGCAGGGGGGTACAATGAGCAGTTCTTC.

This chain joins TRBV11-2 and TRBJ1-4; TRBD1 is a possible D gene (6 bases). CDR1 and CDR2 (germline): SGHAT, FQNNGV. Between the trimmed V and J ends, which lost 6 bases and 8 bases, there was a span of 13 bases. The CDR3 has 13 residues. The CDR3 DNA reads as TGTGCCAGCAGATATCGTACAGGGGAAAAACTGTTTTTT. It is translated as CASRYRTGEKLFF. The variable domain in full, completed from reference TRBV11-2 and TRBJ1-4, reads EAGVAQSPRYKIIEKRQSVAFWCNPISGHATLYWYQQILGQGPKLLIQFQNNGVVDDSQLPKDRFSAERLKGVDSTLKIQPAKLEDSAVYLCASRYRTGEKLFFGSGTQLSVL.

This chain joins TRBV19 and TRBJ2-3; 9 bases line up with TRBD2. Trimming took 5 bases from V and 6 from J; bases not matched to a gene: 12. The CDR3 extends over 16 amino acids. Germline V gene sequence: CDR1 LNHDA, CDR2 SQIVND (reference sequence). CDR3 amino acids: CASSARLAVYADTQYF. The CDR3, as DNA: TGTGCCAGTAGTGCCAGACTAGCGGTTTACGCCGATACGCAGTATTTT.

J is TRBJ1-4 and V is TRBV6-1; D perhaps matches TRBD1 (6 bases). The ends were cut back, 6 bases at V and 5 bases at J, with 16 bases in the middle. Germline CDR1 and CDR2: MNHNS and SASEGT. The CDR3 covers 15 residues. The CDR3 loop reads CASRVLGAQNEKLFF. CDR3 nucleotides: TGTGCCAGCAGAGTTCTGGGGGCGCAAAATGAAAAACTGTTTTTT.

In the case of this clone: Its ends do not fully match the called genes, so a read error is possible. The CDR3 reads CASSLVRGGVPGELFF. The DNA of the CDR3 is TGTGCTAGCAGCTTAGTTCGCGGGGGGGTCCCCGGGGAGCTGTTTTTT. The chain links TRBV7-7 to TRBJ2-2; 9 nucleotides agree with TRBD2. The CDR3 contains 16 residues. Germline CDR1 reads SSHAT; CDR2 reads FNYEAQ (reference sequence).

This chain uses TRBV5-1 with TRBJ1-1; weak D call: TRBD1 (5 bases). CDR1 SGHRS and CDR2 YFSETQ come from the germline V gene. The V end lost 4 bases, the J end lost 3 bases, and 13 bases lay between the germline ends. The CDR3 extends over 14 amino acids. CDR3 sequence (DNA): TGCGCCAGCAGCACAGGTTGGGTGCACACTGAAGCTTTCTTT. The encoded protein is CASSTGWVHTEAFF.

The gene calls are TRBV11-2 and TRBJ1-1; the D is unclear. V lost 2 bases, J lost 8 bases, and 6 bases lay in between. This CDR3 has 11 amino acids. Germline CDR1 and CDR2: SGHAT and FQNNGV. CDR3 region: CASSLQREAFF. CDR3 DNA: TGTGCCAGCAGCTTACAGCGAGAAGCTTTCTTT. Together with reference TRBV11-2 and TRBJ1-1, the CDR3 gives the full variable domain: EAGVAQSPRYKIIEKRQSVAFWCNPISGHATLYWYQQILGQGPKLLIQFQNNGVVDDSQLPKDRFSAERLKGVDSTLKIQPAKLEDSAVYLCASSLQREAFFGQGTRLTVV.

The chain recombines TRBV5-8 with TRBJ2-2; perhaps TRBD2 as D (6 bases). The CDR3 loop spans 20 amino acids. Trimming shortened V by 4 bases and J by 6 bases, and 31 bases separated the two germline ends. In germline, CDR1 is SGHTS, CDR2 YDEGEE. The CDR3 nucleotides are TGTGCCAGCAGCCCACCTTTTAGGTCCCGAGGCGGGGTCCCCCCCGGGGAGCTGTTTTTT. It yields the protein CASSPPFRSRGGVPPGELFF. Based on the CDR3 plus reference TRBV5-8 and TRBJ2-2, the full variable domain is EAGVTQSPTHLIKTRGQQATLRCSPISGHTSVYWYQQALGLGLQFLLWYDEGEERNRGNFPPRFSGRQFPNYSSELNVNALELEDSALYLCASSPPFRSRGGVPPGELFFGEGSRLTVL.

The genes are TRBV29-1 and TRBJ2-5; 9 nucleotides match TRBD2. The length of the CDR3 is 16 residues. CDR1 is SQVTM, CDR2 ANQGSEA, per germline. J gave up 5 bases and V 4 bases, and 14 bases lay outside the gene matches. The CDR3 loop is CSVGALGSGGGETQYF. The CDR3 DNA follows: TGCAGCGTTGGGGCCCTGGGTAGCGGGGGCGGGGAGACCCAGTACTTC.

The chain couples TRBV7-2 to TRBJ1-3, with D tentatively TRBD1 (5 bases). V was shortened by 7 bases and J by 0 bases, with 10 bases between the two germline ends. This CDR3 spans 14 amino acids. Germline V CDR1 and CDR2: SGHTA, FQGNSA. The chain's CDR3 is CASKEQVSGNTIYF. The DNA for the CDR3 is TGTGCCAGCAAGGAACAGGTCTCTGGAAACACCATATATTTT.

This chain connects TRBV9 to TRBJ2-2, with D maybe TRBD1 (6 bases). CDR1 and CDR2 (germline): SGDLS, YYNGEE. The CDR3 is made up of 15 amino acids. V gave up 2 bases and J gave up 6 bases, with 14 bases separating them. The DNA for the CDR3 is TGTGCCAGCAGCGTGTTAGACAGGTCGGCCGGGGAGCTGTTTTTT. Protein product: CASSVLDRSAGELFF.

The CDR3 bases are TGCGCCAGCAGCTTCAACGGGAGAATTGGGTGGTTCTTC. Translation: CASSFNGRIGWFF. This chain joins TRBV5-1 and TRBJ2-1, with D possibly matching TRBD2 (6 bases). Germline CDR1 SGHRS, CDR2 YFSETQ. V lost 2 bases and J lost 15, with 18 bases in between. The CDR3 extends over 13 amino acids.

The CDR3 coding sequence is TGTGCCACGCGTGGGGGAGGGGGCACAGATACGCAGTATTTT. Residues: CATRGGGGTDTQYF. The chain uses TRBV6-1 and TRBJ2-3; 7 positions match TRBD2. V lost 10 bases to trimming and J lost 1 base; unmatched junction nucleotides: 8. This CDR3 is 14 amino acids long. CDR1 is MNHNS, CDR2 SASEGT, per germline.

J is TRBJ2-7 and V is TRBV6-5, with no clear D. The CDR3 is 12 amino acids. Looked up from germline, CDR1 is MNHEY and CDR2 is SVGAGI. V was cut by 0 bases and J by 6 bases, with 6 bases left in between. The CDR3 sequence is CASSYSAREQYF. CDR3 in DNA: TGTGCCAGCAGTTACTCGGCCCGCGAGCAGTACTTC.

This clone was detected only a few times. V gene TRBV2 combines with J gene TRBJ1-1, with 8 bases that match TRBD1. V was clipped by 7 bases and J by 7 bases; unmatched bases: 11. The CDR3 runs 14 residues. Germline V gene lookup returns CDR1 SNHLY and CDR2 FYNNEI. CDR3 protein: CASIEGRGPGEAFF. CDR3 bases: TGTGCCAGCATCGAGGGCAGGGGGCCGGGTGAAGCTTTCTTT.

The J gene is TRBJ2-3, the V gene TRBV27; 8 nucleotides match TRBD1. The trim removed 5 bases at V and 8 bases at J, leaving 12 bases unmatched. Germline V gene sequence: CDR1 MNHEY, CDR2 SMNVEV (reference sequence). The CDR3 runs to 15 residues. The CDR3 protein is CASSPGQGPVGTQYF. CDR3 nucleotide sequence: TGTGCCAGCAGTCCCGGACAGGGTCCAGTTGGTACGCAGTATTTT.

The chain uses TRBV27 and TRBJ1-1; D is unresolved. From germline, CDR1 is MNHEY and CDR2 SMNVEV (reference sequence). With 6 bases removed from V and 1 base from J, the gap between germline ends came to 12 bases. The CDR3 is 14 residues long. The CDR3 sequence is CASRYVTENTEAFF. The CDR3 nucleotides read TGTGCCAGCAGGTACGTTACAGAGAACACTGAAGCTTTCTTT.